The subject of this entry is one T cell receptor (beta chain). Its matching antigen is unknown. The data derive from a study of T cells in Graves' hyperthyroidism and ophthalmopathy. Study information: Peripheral blood was taken when the disease was first diagnosed, before any treatment began.

Study-wide results and caveats: Most clonotypes expanded in thyroid above 0.001 were likewise present in blood.

Uncontrolled infection, other autoimmune disease, pregnancy or lactation barred patients from enrollment. On the basis of clinical symptoms, serum thyroxine and TRAb, thyroid ultrasound and orbital computed tomography, diagnoses were made. Amplification of TCR beta CDR3 regions was performed using RNA transcripts as template. HTBI primers were the set used in a first-round RT-PCR of the TCR CDR3. Using its own MiXCR run on the multiplex PCR reads, TCRdb lists one record per CDR3 protein. The profile shows roughly 700,000 distinct CDR3 sequences, approximately 15% of them singletons. The CDR3 extends over 17 amino acids. Germline CDR1 reads LNHDA; CDR2 reads SQIVND (reference sequence). V was pared by 4 bases and J by 0 bases, with 18 bases between.

The source is a man aged 45 to 65 with Graves' hyperthyroidism. The chain joins TRBV19 to TRBJ1-1; D is unresolved. The specimen was blood. The CDR3 loop is CASSRPWTVRMNTEAFF. The CDR3 DNA is TGTGCCAGTAGTAGACCCTGGACTGTTAGGATGAACACTGAAGCTTTCTTT.